The 8 T cell receptor beta chains below come from one sample, sequenced in a study of blood T cell repertoires in COVID-19. Libraries were prepared by immunoSEQ multiplex PCR; TCRdb keeps only in-frame clonotypes and omits some of them. The repertoire has fewer than 120,000 clones, 60% to 80% of them found once; the top ten carry approximately 16%. Sequencing was performed on peripheral blood. These receptors were taken from a woman older than 75 with active or convalescent COVID-19.

J is TRBJ2-6 and V is TRBV5-1; 7 nucleotides align to TRBD1. CDR3 length: 17 residues. V lost 5 bases to trimming and J lost 0 bases; unmatched junction nucleotides: 8. Germline loops: CDR1 SGHRS, CDR2 YFSETQ. The CDR3 region has the DNA TGCGCCAGCAGAGGCAGGGGGTCCCTCTCTGGGGCCAACGTCCTGACTTTC. Amino acids: CASRGRGSLSGANVLTF.

The rearrangement links TRBV19 to TRBJ2-5; tentative D call: TRBD2 (5 bases). CDR3 length: 14 amino acids. Germline V lookup: CDR1 LNHDA, CDR2 SQIVND (reference sequence). Trimming took off 3 bases at V and 3 bases at J, with 11 bases between the two ends. The CDR3 DNA follows: TGTGCCAGTAGTATGGTTAGCGACAAAGAGACCCAGTACTTC. Amino acid sequence: CASSMVSDKETQYF.

V gene TRBV6-1 combines with J gene TRBJ2-5, with 8 bases that match TRBD2. The germline V gene has CDR1 MNHNS and CDR2 SASEGT. The V and J ends lost 3 bases and 5 bases, in that order; junction bases with no gene match: 8. This CDR3 region has 15 residues. CDR3 amino acids: CASSDPGRARETQYF. The CDR3, as DNA: TGTGCCAGCAGTGACCCCGGGAGGGCACGGGAGACCCAGTACTTC.

This clone appeared many times. This chain joins TRBV7-9 and TRBJ2-2, with 13 bases matching TRBD2. CDR1 and CDR2 from the germline V gene are SEHNR and FQNEAQ (reference sequence). Trimming cost V 5 bases and J 7 bases; bases outside gene matches: 4. CDR3 length: 15 amino acids. The CDR3 loop is CASSRTSGSGGELFF. The CDR3 bases are TGTGCCAGCAGCCGGACTAGCGGGAGTGGCGGGGAGCTGTTTTTT. Full variable domain (rest looked up from reference TRBV7-9 and TRBJ2-2): DTGVSQNPRHKITKRGQNVTFRCDPISEHNRLYWYRQTLGQGPEFLTYFQNEAQLEKSRLLSDRFSAERPKGSFSTLEIQRTEQGDSAMYLCASSRTSGSGGELFFGEGSRLTVL.

The J gene is TRBJ2-7, the V gene TRBV28; D unclear. The CDR3 contains 13 residues. Trimming removed 3 bases at V and 0 bases at J, with 6 bases between. Germline lookup yields CDR1 MDHEN and CDR2 SYDVKM. The CDR3 DNA sequence: TGTGCCAGCAGTTTTTCTAGCTCCTACGAGCAGTACTTC. Encoded protein: CASSFSSSYEQYF.

The chain combines TRBV3-1 (or the pseudogene TRBV3-2) with TRBJ2-1; possibly TRBD2 for D (5 bases). Germline CDR1 reads LGHDT; CDR2 reads YNNKEL (reference sequence). The V end lost 1 base, the J end lost 6 bases, and 10 bases lay between the germline ends. The CDR3 is made up of 14 amino acids. This CDR3 is CASSQVVTSNEQFF. The CDR3 DNA is TGTGCCAGCAGCCAAGTGGTAACTAGCAATGAGCAGTTCTTC.

The CDR3 region has the DNA TGTGCCAGCAGCTTGAGCGGGAGATTTGAGGGTGAGCAGTTCTTC. Protein: CASSLSGRFEGEQFF. J is TRBJ2-1 and V is TRBV7-9; 8 nucleotides align to TRBD2. Germline trimming cut 3 bases from V and 9 bases from J; bases unmatched to any gene: 10. The germline CDR1 and CDR2 sequences are SEHNR and FQNEAQ (reference sequence). The CDR3 is made up of 15 amino acids.

The V call is TRBV7-8, the J call TRBJ1-3, with TRBD1 matching over 7 bases. The CDR3 is made up of 14 amino acids. CDR1 SGHVS and CDR2 FQNEAQ come from the germline V gene. V dropped 1 base and J dropped 4; count of bases not matched to a gene: 1. CDR3 coding DNA: TGTGCCAGCAGCTTAGTGGACAGGGGAAACACCATATATTTT. Its protein is CASSLVDRGNTIYF.